Listed below are T cell receptor beta chains from one sample, sequenced in a study of CD8 T cells in ankylosing spondylitis. MiXCR was run by TCRdb on the 5' RACE reads, yielding one entry per CDR3 protein. The repertoire includes around 140,000 distinct CDR3 sequences, 15% to 20% of them detected once, and 30% to 35% sits in the top ten. Source material: blood, either unsorted or a sorted T cell fraction (not recorded which). Every receptor here comes from a male donor with ankylosing spondylitis. Each CDR3 is given with its conserved first and last residue. The order of the fields is D gene, J gene, clone size, V gene, CDR3 protein, CDR3 DNA. D genes are given only for firm matches. Not every row has a clone size; where given, it reads once, few, many or a size class.

TRBD2 | TRBJ2-1 | many | TRBV27 | CASSYRAGAFTEQFF | TGTGCCAGCAGTTATCGCGCGGGAGCCTTTACTGAGCAGTTCTTC
TRBD2 | TRBJ2-1 | - | TRBV29-1 | CSVGLAGVWSYNEQFF | TGCAGCGTTGGACTAGCGGGAGTATGGTCCTACAATGAGCAGTTCTTC
- | TRBJ2-1 | - | TRBV27 | CASSHTQDKQFF | TGTGCCAGCAGTCACACACAGGATAAGCAGTTCTTC
TRBD2 | TRBJ2-7 | few | TRBV27 | CASSPALAGVYEQYF | TGTGCCAGCAGCCCCGCACTAGCGGGAGTTTACGAGCAGTACTTC
- | TRBJ2-5 | - | TRBV7-9 | CASSLGGVKETQYF | TGTGCCAGCAGCTTAGGCGGAGTTAAAGAGACCCAGTACTTC
TRBD2 | TRBJ2-2 | many | TRBV4-1 | CASSQGTSGTGELFF | TGCGCCAGCAGCCAAGGGACTAGCGGAACCGGGGAGCTGTTTTTT
- | TRBJ2-2 | - | TRBV4-3 | CASSQTGELFF | TGCGCCAGCAGCCAAACCGGGGAGCTGTTTTTT
- | TRBJ2-1 | few | TRBV2 | CAILAHNEQFF | TGTGCCATACTAGCCCACAATGAGCAGTTCTTC
TRBD2 | TRBJ2-1 | - | TRBV4-1 | CASSQASGYYNEQFF | TGCGCCAGCAGCCAAGCTAGCGGATATTACAATGAGCAGTTCTTC
TRBD2 | TRBJ2-3 | few | TRBV27 | CASSLVLALSTDTQYF | TGTGCCAGCAGTTTAGTACTAGCGTTGAGCACAGATACGCAGTATTTT
TRBD2 | TRBJ2-1 | few | TRBV20-1 | CSADSGTYNEQFF | TGCAGTGCGGATAGCGGGACCTACAATGAGCAGTTCTTC
- | TRBJ2-1 | few | TRBV4-2 | CASSQRQSYNEQFF | TGTGCCAGCAGCCAACGACAGTCCTACAATGAGCAGTTCTTC
TRBD2 | TRBJ2-3 | few | TRBV12-3/TRBV12-4 | CASSPILAGSTDTQYF | TGTGCCAGCAGTCCGATACTAGCGGGAAGCACAGATACGCAGTATTTT
- | TRBJ2-7 | - | TRBV28 | CASSLVQDYEQYF | TGTGCCAGCAGTTTGGTACAGGACTACGAGCAGTACTTC
- | TRBJ2-1 | many | TRBV29-1 | CSVKGVRSYNEQFF | TGCAGCGTTAAGGGGGTCAGAAGCTACAATGAGCAGTTCTTC
TRBD2 | TRBJ2-2 | - | TRBV5-1 | CASSFRLAGGGTGELFF | TGCGCCAGCAGCTTCCGACTAGCGGGGGGAGGCACCGGGGAGCTGTTTTTT
- | TRBJ2-1 | - | TRBV7-8 | CASSGKEVLNVYEQFF | TGTGCCAGCAGCGGCAAGGAGGTCCTCAACGTCTATGAGCAGTTCTTC
- | TRBJ2-3 | - | TRBV7-6 | CASSLLSRFTDTQYF | TGTGCCAGCAGCTTACTGAGCAGGTTCACAGATACGCAGTATTTT
- | TRBJ2-5 | - | TRBV2 | CARGAEGQETQYF | TGTGCCAGGGGGGCAGAGGGGCAAGAGACCCAGTACTTC
- | TRBJ2-2 | few | TRBV28 | CASSPAVNTGELFF | TGTGCCAGCAGCCCCGCAGTCAACACCGGGGAGCTGTTTTTT
- | TRBJ2-7 | - | TRBV12-3/TRBV12-4 | CASSKAHTYEQYF | TGTGCCAGCAGCAAGGCACATACCTACGAGCAGTACTTC
- | TRBJ2-7 | - | TRBV2 | CASRGSYEQYF | TGTGCCAGCAGGGGGAGCTACGAGCAGTACTTC
TRBD1 | TRBJ2-7 | few | TRBV7-9 | CASSGRDRGATYEQYF | TGTGCCAGCAGCGGTCGGGACAGGGGAGCTACTTACGAGCAGTACTTC
- | TRBJ2-1 | - | TRBV28 | CASSHLRDNEQFF | TGTGCCAGCAGTCACCTCAGGGATAATGAGCAGTTCTTC
TRBD2 | TRBJ2-7 | - | TRBV29-1 | CSVGGSRGLAGNEQYF | TGCAGCGTTGGGGGATCTAGGGGACTAGCGGGAAACGAGCAGTACTTC
- | TRBJ1-5 | few | TRBV27 | CASSLTGVGPQHF | TGTGCCAGCAGCCTGACAGGAGTTGGGCCCCAGCATTTT
- | TRBJ2-1 | few | TRBV21-1 | CASSTPGWEGLAGSRVYNEQFF | TGTGCCAGCAGCACCCCGGGGTGGGAGGGACTAGCGGGATCCCGGGTCTACAATGAGCAGTTCTTC
TRBD2 | TRBJ2-1 | - | TRBV11-2 | CASSLFIYAGGSFYHEQFF | TGTGCCAGCAGCCTATTTATTTACGCGGGAGGGTCCTTCTACCATGAGCAGTTCTTC
TRBD1 | TRBJ1-6 | few | TRBV5-4 | CASTDRDSPPWDSPLHF | TGTGCCAGCACCGACCGGGACAGTCCCCCATGGGATTCACCCCTCCACTTT
TRBD1 | TRBJ2-7 | - | TRBV27 | CASSLTGGLLYEQYF | TGTGCCAGCAGTTTGACAGGGGGCTTACTCTACGAGCAGTACTTC
TRBD2 | TRBJ2-7 | few | TRBV28 | CASSPTSGKSEQYF | TGTGCCAGCAGTCCGACTAGCGGGAAGAGCGAGCAGTACTTC
- | TRBJ2-1 | - | TRBV28 | CASSPLSRRNEQFF | TGTGCCAGCAGCCCATTAAGCCGTAGGAATGAGCAGTTCTTC
- | TRBJ1-1 | few | TRBV5-1 | CASSLGDMNTEAFF | TGCGCCAGCAGCTTGGGGGACATGAACACTGAAGCTTTCTTT
TRBD2 | TRBJ2-1 | few | TRBV7-3 | CASSLSAGGNNEQFF | TGTGCCAGCAGCTTATCGGCGGGAGGTAACAATGAGCAGTTCTTC
TRBD2 | TRBJ2-7 | few | TRBV5-1 | CASSLERGDYEQYF | TGCGCCAGCAGCTTGGAGCGGGGAGACTACGAGCAGTACTTC
TRBD1 | TRBJ1-1 | many | TRBV5-1 | CASTQGGGTEAFF | TGCGCCAGCACCCAGGGGGGCGGAACTGAAGCTTTCTTT
TRBD2 | TRBJ2-7 | - | TRBV6-2/TRBV6-3 | CASSYELAGGGGYYEQYF | TGTGCCAGCAGTTACGAACTAGCGGGAGGAGGGGGCTACTACGAGCAGTACTTC
TRBD2 | TRBJ2-7 | - | TRBV4-1 | CASSQEGTPSGKDEQYF | TGCGCCAGCAGCCAAGAGGGGACGCCTAGCGGGAAGGACGAGCAGTACTTC